The entry below describes one T cell receptor (beta chain). The antigen is not known. V lost 6 bases, J lost 2 bases, and 11 bases lay in between. Germline loops: CDR1 SGHVS, CDR2 FQNEAQ. This CDR3 comprises 13 residues. These data are taken from a study of blood T cells in healthy people across ages. A second PCR of roughly 7 to 11 cycles used a sample-barcoded 5' primer and a J-beta primer mix. Via MiXCR, TCRdb re-called the 5' RACE reads, giving one row per CDR3 protein. The table lists approximately 830,000 distinct CDR3 sequences, roughly 60% of them singletons. Study findings and constraints: Strong correlation linked observed beta diversity and percent naive T cells.

The source material was blood. The rearrangement links TRBV7-8 to TRBJ2-7; D unclear. The receptor was derived from a young man in good health. CDR3 sequence: CASRADKTYEQYF. Here the CDR3 DNA reads TGTGCCAGCAGGGCCGACAAGACCTACGAGCAGTACTTC.